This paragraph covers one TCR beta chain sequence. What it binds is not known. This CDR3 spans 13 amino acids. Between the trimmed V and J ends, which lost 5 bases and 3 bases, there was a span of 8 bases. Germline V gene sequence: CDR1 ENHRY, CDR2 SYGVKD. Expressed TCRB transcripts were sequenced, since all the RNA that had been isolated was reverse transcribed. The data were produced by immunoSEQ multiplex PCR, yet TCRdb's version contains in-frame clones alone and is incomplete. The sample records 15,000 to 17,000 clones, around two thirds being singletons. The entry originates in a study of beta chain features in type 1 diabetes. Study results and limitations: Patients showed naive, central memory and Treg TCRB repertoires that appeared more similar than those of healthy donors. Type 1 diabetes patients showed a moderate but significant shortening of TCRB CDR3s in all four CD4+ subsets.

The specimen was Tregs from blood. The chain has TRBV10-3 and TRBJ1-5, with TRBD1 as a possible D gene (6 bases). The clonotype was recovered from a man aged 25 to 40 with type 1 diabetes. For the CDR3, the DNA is TGTGCCATCAGTAGACAGGTCAATCAGCCCCAGCATTTT. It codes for CAISRQVNQPQHF.